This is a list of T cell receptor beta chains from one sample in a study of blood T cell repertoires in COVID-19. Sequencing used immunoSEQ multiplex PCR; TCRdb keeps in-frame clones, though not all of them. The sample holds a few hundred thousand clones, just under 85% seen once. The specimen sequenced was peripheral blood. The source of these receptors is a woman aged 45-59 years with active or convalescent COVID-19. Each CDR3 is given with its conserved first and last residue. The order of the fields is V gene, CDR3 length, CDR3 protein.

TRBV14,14,CASSYRTGYYEQYF
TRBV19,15,CASSKLQGPTGELFF
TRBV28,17,CASSSPARERDRNEQFF
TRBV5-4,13,CASSFTGTYGYTF
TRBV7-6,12,CASSLGKYEQYF
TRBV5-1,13,CASSPGTGETIYF
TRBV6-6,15,CASNELGQKNSPLHF
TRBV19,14,CASSTVSSNQPQHF
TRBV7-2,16,CASSSIRARSSYEQYF
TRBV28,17,CASTEARRRANNQPQHF
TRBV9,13,CASSVGHQETQYF
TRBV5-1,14,CASSSPEGGETQYF
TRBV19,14,CASSGTGVNEKLFF
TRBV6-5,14,CACHRGQPPYGYTF
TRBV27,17,CASSLSIRGRGANVLTF
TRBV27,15,CASSLKRPSYNEQFF
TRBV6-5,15,CASSPYSGGYNEQFF
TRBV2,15,CASSESQAPNTEAFF
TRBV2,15,CASSDRGGGNQPQHF
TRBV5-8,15,CASRFGWTGGTEAFF
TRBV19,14,CASSVREGGDEQYF
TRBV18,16,CASSPLALSSYNEQFF
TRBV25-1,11,CASLSSGGSFF
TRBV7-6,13,CASSSRPGHYLYF
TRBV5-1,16,CASSPPAQGIGTEAFF
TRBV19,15,CASMQRLAGSNEQFF
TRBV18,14,CASSPTGKDTEAFF
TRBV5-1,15,CASSYKTGDFTEAFF
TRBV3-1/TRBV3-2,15,CASSHGPQGSYEQYF
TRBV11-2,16,CASSPQGATGTGELFF
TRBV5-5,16,CASSRGTSVETGELFF
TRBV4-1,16,CASSRPLAKPYNEQFF
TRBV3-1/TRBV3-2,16,CASSQRTKLTHNEQFF
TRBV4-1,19,CASSQAGLAGAPIQETQYF
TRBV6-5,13,CASTNLEIYEQYF
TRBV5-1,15,CASSLATRDRGEQYF
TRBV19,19,CASSTTLTGLGIGYQPQHF
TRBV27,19,CASSLKSGMTIYPYNEQFF
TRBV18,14,CASSPPRTAGTIYF
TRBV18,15,CASSPPSREAYEQYF
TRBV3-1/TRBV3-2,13,CASSLASQETQYF
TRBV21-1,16,CASSKGQASPSYEQYF
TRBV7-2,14,CASRLNLAYNEQFF
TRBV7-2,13,CASSLAFSYEQYF